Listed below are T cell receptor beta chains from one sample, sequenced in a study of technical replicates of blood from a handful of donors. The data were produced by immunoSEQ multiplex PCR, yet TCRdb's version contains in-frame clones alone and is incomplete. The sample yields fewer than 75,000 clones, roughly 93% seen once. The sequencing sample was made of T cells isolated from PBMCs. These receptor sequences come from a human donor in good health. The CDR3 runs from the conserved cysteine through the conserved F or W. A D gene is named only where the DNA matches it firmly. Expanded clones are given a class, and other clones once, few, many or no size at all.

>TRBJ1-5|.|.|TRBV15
CATSTILDQPQHF
TGTGCCACCAGCACTATCCTGGATCAGCCCCAGCATTTT
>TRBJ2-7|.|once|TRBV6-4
CASNQRQVSSYEQYF
TGTGCCAGCAACCAACGGCAGGTGAGCTCCTACGAGCAGTACTTC
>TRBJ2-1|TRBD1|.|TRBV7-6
CASSLVRTGYNEQFF
TGTGCCAGCAGCTTAGTGCGGACAGGTTACAATGAGCAGTTCTTC
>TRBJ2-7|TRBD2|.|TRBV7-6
CASSLSAGDEQYF
TGTGCCAGCAGCTTATCGGCGGGGGACGAGCAGTACTTC
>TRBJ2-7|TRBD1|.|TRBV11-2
CASKLGQGVTYEQYF
TGTGCCAGCAAACTTGGACAGGGGGTTACCTACGAGCAGTACTTC
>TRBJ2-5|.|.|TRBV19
CASSIKLLQETQYF
TGTGCCAGTAGTATCAAACTCCTTCAAGAGACCCAGTACTTC
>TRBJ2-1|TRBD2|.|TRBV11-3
CASSPFRLAGASSYNEQFF
TGTGCCAGCAGCCCATTCCGACTAGCGGGGGCCAGCTCCTACAATGAGCAGTTCTTC
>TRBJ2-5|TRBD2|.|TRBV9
CASSPSERGGRETQYF
TGTGCCAGCAGCCCGAGCGAGCGGGGGGGCCGGGAGACCCAGTACTTC
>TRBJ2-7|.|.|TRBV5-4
CASSRTGIYEQYF
TGTGCCAGCAGCAGAACAGGGATTTACGAGCAGTACTTC
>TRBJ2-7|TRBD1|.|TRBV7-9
CASSLAGMGDSDYEQYF
TGTGCCAGCAGCTTAGCGGGGATGGGGGACAGCGACTACGAGCAGTACTTC
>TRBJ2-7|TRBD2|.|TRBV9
CASSVSGGSSYEQYF
TGTGCCAGCAGCGTGAGCGGGGGGTCGTCCTACGAGCAGTACTTC
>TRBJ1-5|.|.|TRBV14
CASSQFLNQPQHF
TGTGCCAGCAGCCAGTTTCTAAATCAGCCCCAGCATTTT
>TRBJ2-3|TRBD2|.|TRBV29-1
CSAKPGGSSDTQYF
TGCAGCGCCAAACCCGGGGGGAGCAGTGATACGCAGTATTTT
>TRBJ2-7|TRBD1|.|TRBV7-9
CASSYPTGELFYEQYF
TGTGCCAGCAGCTACCCAACAGGGGAGCTTTTCTACGAGCAGTACTTC
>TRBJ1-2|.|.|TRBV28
CASSPWGRANYGYTF
TGTGCCAGCAGTCCTTGGGGCAGAGCAAACTATGGCTACACCTTC
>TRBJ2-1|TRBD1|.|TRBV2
CASSQEGAAVGDEQFF
TGTGCCAGCAGCCAAGAGGGGGCGGCGGTTGGTGATGAGCAGTTCTTC
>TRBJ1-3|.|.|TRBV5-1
CASSLAGLTGNTIYF
TGCGCCAGCAGCTTGGCGGGTTTAACTGGAAACACCATATATTTT
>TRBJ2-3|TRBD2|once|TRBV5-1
CASSLGPSGGLIDTQYF
TGCGCCAGCAGCTTGGGGCCCAGCGGGGGGTTGATAGATACGCAGTATTTT
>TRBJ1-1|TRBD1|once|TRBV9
CASSVEQGGTEAFF
TGTGCCAGCAGCGTAGAACAGGGGGGCACTGAAGCTTTCTTT
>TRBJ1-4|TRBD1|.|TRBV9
CASSAGQATNEKLFF
TGTGCCAGCAGCGCAGGACAGGCAACTAATGAAAAACTGTTTTTT
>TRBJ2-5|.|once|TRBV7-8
CASSLESQETQYF
TGTGCCAGCAGCTTAGAGAGCCAAGAGACCCAGTACTTC
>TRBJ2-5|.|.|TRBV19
CASSEGRLETQYF
TGTGCCAGTAGTGAGGGTCGGCTGGAGACCCAGTACTTC